The rows below give T cell receptor beta chains drawn from one sample of a study of cytomegalovirus exposure and HLA in healthy donors. TCRdb keeps only in-frame clones here, not all; method: immunoSEQ multiplex PCR. The sample lists 83,000 or so clones; almost 80% were seen once. The sequenced sample consisted of PBMCs. The origin of the receptors is a female donor in good health and CMV-seronegative. CDR3s include the opening cysteine and the closing phenylalanine or tryptophan. Each record gives: D gene, V gene, J gene, clone size, CDR3 protein, CDR3 DNA. The D gene is left open where the match is weak. The size of a clone is reported for some rows only, either as once, few or many, or as a class for expanded clones.

.,TRBV11-2,TRBJ1-1,.,CASSLVSRGVGAFF,TGTGCCAGCAGCTTAGTGTCCCGCGGCGTTGGGGCTTTCTTT
.,TRBV30,TRBJ1-5,few,CAWSVAGAMATQPQHF,TGTGCCTGGAGTGTAGCAGGGGCGATGGCTACTCAGCCCCAGCATTTT
.,TRBV11-2,TRBJ2-7,.,CATQQGFSSYEQYF,TGTGCCACCCAACAGGGCTTTAGCTCCTACGAGCAGTACTTC
TRBD2,TRBV15,TRBJ2-1,.,CATSRSSGGLDEQFF,TGTGCCACCAGCAGATCAAGCGGGGGGTTAGATGAGCAGTTCTTC
TRBD1,TRBV13,TRBJ2-7,few,CASSSRTGIPREQYF,TGTGCCAGCAGCTCCAGGACAGGGATCCCTCGCGAGCAGTACTTC
.,TRBV5-4,TRBJ2-1,.,CASTPQNQRHGEQFF,TGTGCCAGCACCCCCCAAAATCAGCGGCACGGTGAGCAGTTCTTC
TRBD1,TRBV25-1,TRBJ2-1,.,CASSEPTGGQSSYNEQFF,TGTGCCAGCAGTGAACCAACAGGGGGCCAGAGCTCCTACAATGAGCAGTTCTTC
.,TRBV7-9,TRBJ2-7,.,CASTKDSSAYEQYF,TGTGCCAGCACCAAGGACAGTTCTGCCTACGAGCAGTACTTC
.,TRBV9,TRBJ2-1,.,CASSVALKRGEQFF,TGTGCCAGCAGCGTAGCTCTCAAGCGTGGTGAGCAGTTCTTC
TRBD1,TRBV10-3,TRBJ1-1,once,CAISGGQGSHTEAFF,TGTGCCATCAGCGGAGGACAGGGATCGCACACTGAAGCTTTCTTT
TRBD2,TRBV6-5,TRBJ2-7,.,CASRQGLAGAHEQYF,TGTGCCAGCAGGCAGGGACTAGCGGGAGCCCACGAGCAGTACTTC
TRBD1,TRBV28,TRBJ1-2,.,CASSLSGGYYGYTF,TGTGCCAGCAGTTTATCAGGGGGCTACTATGGCTACACCTTC
.,TRBV30,TRBJ2-2,once,CAWNRGMNTGELFF,TGTGCCTGGAATCGGGGAATGAACACCGGGGAGCTGTTTTTT
.,TRBV4-3,TRBJ1-2,.,CASSQEYAGGLYGYTF,TGCGCCAGCAGCCAAGAATATGCCGGGGGGTTGTATGGCTACACCTTC
TRBD2,TRBV27,TRBJ2-3,.,CASSLSGGDTQYF,TGTGCCAGCAGTTTATCCGGGGGGGATACGCAGTATTTT
TRBD1,TRBV29-1,TRBJ1-2,.,CSVVGQGKNGNYGYTF,TGCAGCGTTGTTGGACAGGGGAAGAATGGTAACTATGGCTACACCTTC
.,TRBV6-5,TRBJ2-2,few,CASSYSQGTGELFF,TGTGCCAGCAGTTACTCGCAGGGGACCGGGGAGCTGTTTTTT
.,TRBV6-5,TRBJ1-5,.,CASSYSIGENQPQHF,TGTGCCAGCAGTTACTCAATAGGGGAAAATCAGCCCCAGCATTTT
.,TRBV6-5,TRBJ2-7,.,CASQGAYEQYF,TGTGCCAGCCAAGGAGCCTACGAGCAGTACTTC
TRBD1,TRBV4-1,TRBJ2-7,once,CASSQDRSTGGFYEQYF,TGCGCCAGCAGCCAAGATCGGTCGACAGGGGGCTTCTACGAGCAGTACTTC
.,TRBV28,TRBJ1-2,.,CASSSGTAYGYTF,TGTGCCAGCAGCTCCGGGACTGCCTATGGCTACACCTTC
.,TRBV7-2,TRBJ2-1,.,CASRAGGASVHEQFF,TGTGCCAGCAGAGCTGGGGGGGCCTCGGTCCATGAGCAGTTCTTC
TRBD1,TRBV5-6,TRBJ1-2,.,CASRSGQGYGYTF,TGTGCCAGCAGATCTGGACAGGGTTATGGCTACACCTTC
.,TRBV27,TRBJ1-2,.,CASSLSSVGGRNGYTF,TGTGCCAGCAGTTTATCATCGGTAGGGGGAAGGAATGGCTACACCTTC
TRBD2,TRBV5-1,TRBJ2-5,.,CASSWTSGGYQETQYF,TGCGCCAGCAGCTGGACTAGCGGGGGATACCAAGAGACCCAGTACTTC
TRBD1,TRBV28,TRBJ1-5,.,CASSLPGTGNQPQHF,TGTGCCAGCAGTCTTCCCGGGACAGGCAATCAGCCCCAGCATTTT
.,TRBV29-1,TRBJ2-7,.,CSVRGRGTYEQYF,TGCAGCGTCCGAGGACGGGGAACCTACGAGCAGTACTTC
.,TRBV11-2,TRBJ1-5,.,CASSQTGPNQPQHF,TGTGCCAGCAGTCAAACAGGGCCCAATCAGCCCCAGCATTTT
.,TRBV10-3,TRBJ1-3,.,CAIRRLSSGNTIYF,TGTGCCATCAGACGACTGAGCTCTGGAAACACCATATATTTT
.,TRBV2,TRBJ2-7,.,CASRTQGVAEQYF,TGTGCCAGCAGAACTCAGGGTGTCGCGGAGCAGTACTTC
.,TRBV6-5,TRBJ2-7,.,CASQRQNDRGEQYF,TGTGCCAGCCAAAGACAAAATGATCGGGGCGAGCAGTACTTC
.,TRBV9,TRBJ2-7,.,CASSVASVSYEQYF,TGTGCCAGCAGCGTAGCGAGCGTTTCCTACGAGCAGTACTTC
.,TRBV11-1,TRBJ2-7,.,CASSFTGPPNEQYF,TGTGCCAGCAGCTTTACTGGTCCGCCCAACGAGCAGTACTTC
.,TRBV7-2,TRBJ2-5,.,CASSLGSETQYF,TGTGCCAGCAGCTTAGGAAGCGAGACCCAGTACTTC
TRBD1,TRBV30,TRBJ1-5,.,CAWRGTAANQPQHF,TGTGCCTGGAGAGGGACAGCAGCTAATCAGCCCCAGCATTTT
TRBD2,TRBV7-2,TRBJ2-1,.,CASSPQSGSSYNEQFF,TGTGCCAGCAGCCCCCAAAGCGGGAGCTCCTACAATGAGCAGTTCTTC
.,TRBV6-5,TRBJ2-7,.,CASSLDLLGEQYF,TGTGCCAGCAGTCTCGACCTCCTCGGGGAGCAGTACTTC
TRBD1,TRBV9,TRBJ1-1,.,CASSDRQGLNTEAFF,TGTGCCAGCAGCGATCGACAGGGTCTTAACACTGAAGCTTTCTTT
TRBD1,TRBV6-5,TRBJ2-7,.,CASSYSLQGAGYEQYF,TGTGCCAGCAGTTACTCTCTACAGGGGGCGGGGTACGAGCAGTACTTC
TRBD1,TRBV2,TRBJ2-3,.,CASILTTGSTDTQYF,TGTGCCAGCATATTAACGACAGGGAGCACAGATACGCAGTATTTT